The clone carrying this T cell receptor beta chain came up a few times. The source of the sample is a study of blood T cell repertoires in COVID-19. The overall study: From the United States, Italy and Spain came samples of acute and convalescent COVID-19. T cells, B-cell-depleted T cells, or PBMCs provided the cDNA or gDNA that served as material.

V was shortened by 2 bases and J by 4 bases, with 15 bases between the two germline ends. The CDR3 sequence is 16 residues long. CDR1 is SGHKS and CDR2 is YYEKEE in the germline V gene (reference sequence). Under the authors' procedure: Nucleated cell number was recorded as an estimate derived from reference gene primer amplification. The data were produced by immunoSEQ multiplex PCR, yet TCRdb's version contains in-frame clones alone and is incomplete. The V and J calls and the clone size are those of that table, but D and trimming were determined from the DNA. The table has tens of thousands of clones, roughly 87% seen once.

V gene TRBV5-5 combines with J gene TRBJ1-4; D is undetermined. Material for sequencing was peripheral blood. This clonotype was obtained from a man aged 55 to 69 with active COVID-19. The CDR3 DNA reads as TGTGCCAGCAGCTTTTTTATGGGCGCGGGTAATGAAAAACTGTTTTTT. As protein: CASSFFMGAGNEKLFF.